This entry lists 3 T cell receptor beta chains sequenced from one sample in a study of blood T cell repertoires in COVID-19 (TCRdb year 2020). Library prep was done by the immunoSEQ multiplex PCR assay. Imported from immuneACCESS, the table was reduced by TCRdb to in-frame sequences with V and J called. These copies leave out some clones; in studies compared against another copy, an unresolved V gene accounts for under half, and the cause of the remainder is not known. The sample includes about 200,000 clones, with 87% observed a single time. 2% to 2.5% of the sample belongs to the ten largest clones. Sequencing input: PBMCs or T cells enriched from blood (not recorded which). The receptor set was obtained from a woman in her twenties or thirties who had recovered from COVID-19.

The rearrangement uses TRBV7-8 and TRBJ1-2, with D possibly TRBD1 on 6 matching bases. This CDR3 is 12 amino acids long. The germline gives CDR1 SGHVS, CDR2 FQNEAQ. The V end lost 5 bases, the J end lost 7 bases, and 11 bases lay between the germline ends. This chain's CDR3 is CASSPGTSGYTF. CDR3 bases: TGTGCCAGCAGCCCGGGGACAAGTGGCTACACCTTC.

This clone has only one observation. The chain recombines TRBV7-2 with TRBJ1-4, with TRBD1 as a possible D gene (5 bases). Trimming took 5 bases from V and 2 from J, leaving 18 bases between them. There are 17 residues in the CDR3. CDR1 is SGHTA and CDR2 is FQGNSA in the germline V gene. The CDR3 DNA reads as TGTGCCAGCAGCAGAGGGGATGCGGGGGGGACTAATGAAAAACTGTTTTTT. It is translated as CASSRGDAGGTNEKLFF.

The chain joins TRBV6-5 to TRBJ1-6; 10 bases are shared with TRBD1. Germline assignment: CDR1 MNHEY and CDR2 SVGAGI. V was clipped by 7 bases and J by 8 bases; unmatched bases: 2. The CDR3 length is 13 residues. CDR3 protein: CASTGQGDSPLHF. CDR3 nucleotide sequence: TGTGCCAGCACCGGACAGGGGGATTCACCCCTCCACTTT.